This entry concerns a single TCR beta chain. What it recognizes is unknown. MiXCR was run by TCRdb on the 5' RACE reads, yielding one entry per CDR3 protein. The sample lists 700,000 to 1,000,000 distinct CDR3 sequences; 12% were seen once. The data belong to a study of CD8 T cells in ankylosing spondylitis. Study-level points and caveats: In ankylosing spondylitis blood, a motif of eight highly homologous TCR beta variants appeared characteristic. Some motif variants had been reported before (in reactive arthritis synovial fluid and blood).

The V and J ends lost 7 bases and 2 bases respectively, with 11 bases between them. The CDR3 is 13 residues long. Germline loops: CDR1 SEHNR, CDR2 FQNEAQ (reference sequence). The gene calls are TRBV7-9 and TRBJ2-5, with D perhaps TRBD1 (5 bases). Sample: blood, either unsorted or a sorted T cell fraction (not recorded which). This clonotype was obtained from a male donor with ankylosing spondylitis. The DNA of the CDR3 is TGTGCCAGCACCGTACAGGATCAAGAGACCCAGTACTTC. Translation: CASTVQDQETQYF.